Presented here are 29 T cell receptor beta chains from one specimen sequenced in a study of CD8 T cells in Susac syndrome (dated by TCRdb to between 2018 and 2020). The method was the immunoSEQ multiplex PCR assay. RNA was extracted using the RNeasy kit, and about 0.45 to 1 microgram was reverse transcribed with random hexamers. The public reads were run again by TCRdb, first through fastp at Q25 and then through MiXCR, and only productive beta chains were kept. Every distinct CDR3 protein forms one entry, paired with its most common genes and DNA. The sample table shows under 200,000 distinct CDR3 sequences, and around 95% are seen once. The top ten clones comprise 0.15% to 0.2% of the sample. What was sequenced was CD8+ T cells from PBMCs. The receptor set was obtained from a human donor with multiple sclerosis.

V and J are TRBV7-3 and TRBJ2-2; D unresolved. CDR1 and CDR2 (germline): SGHTA, FQGTGA. Trimming stripped 1 base from V and 0 bases from J, with 9 bases between. The CDR3 has 16 residues. CDR3 sequence: CASSLIPEPNTGELFF. The CDR3, as DNA: TGTGCCAGCAGCTTAATCCCGGAGCCGAACACCGGGGAGCTGTTTTTT.

This clonotype was counted once. The chain employs TRBV29-1 and TRBJ2-7, with a weak D call TRBD2 (8 bases). The germline V gene encodes CDR1 SQVTM and CDR2 ANQGSEA. V lost 4 bases, J lost 3 bases, and 19 bases lay in between. This CDR3 spans 15 amino acids. For the CDR3, the DNA is TGCAGCGTTGTCGGGGGGGGACAGATTAACTACGAGCAGTACTTC. It codes for CSVVGGGQINYEQYF.

This chain links TRBV15 with TRBJ2-1, with D uncertain. The CDR3 length is 11 residues. V was shortened by 1 base and J by 9 bases, with 4 bases between the two germline ends. Germline V gives CDR1 LNHNV, CDR2 YYDKDF (reference sequence). The CDR3: CATSRVAEQFF. CDR3 in DNA: TGTGCCACCAGCAGAGTGGCTGAGCAGTTCTTC.

The chain couples TRBV10-2 to TRBJ2-1; 9 bases line up with TRBD1. Germline V gives CDR1 WSHSY, CDR2 SAAADI. The V and J ends lost 8 bases and 7 bases, in that order; junction bases with no gene match: 3. This CDR3 region has 12 residues. The CDR3 DNA reads as TGCGCCAGCTCCGACAGGGGGAATGAGCAGTTCTTC. Protein product: CASSDRGNEQFF.

The count of this clonotype is one. The chain is built from TRBV5-1 and TRBJ2-3; tentative D call: TRBD1 (6 bases). The CDR3 has 14 residues. V gave up 1 base and J gave up 6 bases, with 12 bases separating them. The V gene's germline CDR1 is SGHRS and CDR2 YFSETQ. The CDR3 region has the DNA TGCGCCAGCAGCTTGACAGGGTACGGGGATACGCAGTATTTT. Encoded protein: CASSLTGYGDTQYF.

The chain links TRBV5-1 to TRBJ2-5; the D gene is possibly TRBD2 (5 bases). V gave up 5 bases and J gave up 5 bases, with 19 bases separating them. CDR1 and CDR2 (germline): SGHRS, YFSETQ. The CDR3 length is 15 residues. Written as DNA, the CDR3 is TGCGCCAGCAGATACTCGGTGGGAGATGGGGAGACCCAGTACTTC. Translating gives CASRYSVGDGETQYF.

The J gene is TRBJ1-1, the V gene TRBV30, with D possibly TRBD1 on 5 matching bases. Germline V CDR1 and CDR2: GTSNPN, SVGIG (reference sequence). The CDR3 has 13 residues. V shed 0 bases and J shed 6 bases, with 11 bases lying between them. CDR3 in DNA: TGTGCCTGGAGTGTACAGGCCGGGGCTGAAGCTTTCTTT. Its translation is CAWSVQAGAEAFF.

This chain connects TRBV3-1 to TRBJ2-3; TRBD2 matches 8 bases. CDR1 and CDR2 (germline): LGHDT, YNNKEL (reference sequence). After removal of 0 bases from V and 2 bases from J, the junction contained 7 bases not matched to a gene. The CDR3 runs to 17 residues. The CDR3 loop reads CASSQDGREAYTDTQYF. The CDR3 DNA reads as TGTGCCAGCAGCCAAGATGGGCGGGAGGCTTACACAGATACGCAGTATTTT.

The chain links TRBV23-1 to TRBJ1-2; TRBD1 is a possible D gene (6 bases). TRBV23-1 has ORF status, its function being uncertain. The length of the CDR3 is 17 residues. V lost 4 bases and J lost 4, with 22 bases in between. CDR3 DNA: TGCGCCAGCAGTCCCGGACAGAGCATACGCCCAATCTATGGCTACACCTTC. It encodes CASSPGQSIRPIYGYTF.

This clonotype was seen just once. CDR3 amino acids: CASSPVGDEQFF. CDR3 nucleotide sequence: TGTGCCAGCTCACCAGTGGGTGATGAGCAGTTCTTC. This sequence joins TRBV18 and TRBJ2-1; D gene uncertain. Trimming shortened V by 2 bases and J by 8 bases, and 7 bases separated the two germline ends. This CDR3 comprises 12 residues. CDR1 is KGHSH and CDR2 is LQKENI in the germline V gene.

Only a few counts were recorded for this clonotype. The rearrangement links TRBV6-5 to TRBJ1-1, with D possibly matching TRBD1 (5 bases). CDR3 length: 14 amino acids. V dropped 5 bases and J dropped 0 bases, with 10 bases sitting between them. Germline V gene data show CDR1 as MNHEY and CDR2 as SVGAGI. CDR3 protein: CASSQGAMNTEAFF. DNA of the CDR3: TGTGCCAGCAGTCAAGGGGCTATGAACACTGAAGCTTTCTTT.

This chain uses TRBV11-2 with TRBJ2-7; no clear D gene. Between the trimmed V and J ends, which lost 7 bases and 2 bases, there was a span of 12 bases. The germline CDR1 and CDR2 sequences are SGHAT and FQNNGV. There are 13 residues in the CDR3. In DNA, the CDR3 is TGTGCCAGCACCTATACTTCGACCTACGAGCAGTACTTC. This gives the protein CASTYTSTYEQYF.

The chain joins TRBV27 to TRBJ1-6; D remains ambiguous. This CDR3 is 12 amino acids long. V dropped 3 bases and J dropped 7 bases, with 4 bases sitting between them. Germline loops: CDR1 MNHEY, CDR2 SMNVEV (reference sequence). The CDR3: CASSFTNSPLHF. In nucleotides, the CDR3 is TGTGCCAGCAGTTTTACAAATTCACCCCTCCACTTT.

J is TRBJ2-7 and V is TRBV12-3 or TRBV12-4, with TRBD1 matching 11 bases. This CDR3 region has 15 residues. Germline trimming cut 7 bases from V and 3 bases from J; bases unmatched to any gene: 8. DNA for the CDR3: TGTGCCAGCACCACTTGGGACAGGGGGATCTACGAGCAGTACTTC. Residues: CASTTWDRGIYEQYF.

V gene TRBV23-1 combines with J gene TRBJ1-2; D unclear. TRBV23-1 is known as an ORF, though its function is uncertain. The CDR3 runs 15 residues. Trimming cost V 3 bases and J 1 base, with 12 bases left between them. The CDR3 loop reads CASSQGPRNNYGYTF. CDR3 in DNA: TGCGCCAGCAGTCAGGGTCCAAGAAATAACTATGGCTACACCTTC.

The chain joins TRBV20-1 to TRBJ2-7; TRBD2 agrees at 7 bases. Germline V gives CDR1 DFQATT, CDR2 SNEGSKA (reference sequence). Trimming cost V 0 bases and J 5 bases; bases outside gene matches: 19. CDR3 length: 18 amino acids. The CDR3 DNA is TGCAGTGCTAGAGATTACTGGGTTGGCAGCGGGAAATGGAACGAGCAGTACTTC. Translation: CSARDYWVGSGKWNEQYF.

V is TRBV13 and J is TRBJ2-5; TRBD1 agrees at 9 bases. V lost 5 bases to trimming and J lost 5 bases; unmatched junction nucleotides: 9. CDR1 is PRHDT, CDR2 FYEKMQ, per germline (reference sequence). The CDR3 loop spans 15 amino acids. CDR3: CASSTRQGVRETQYF. In DNA, the CDR3 is TGTGCCAGCAGCACCAGACAGGGGGTTCGTGAGACCCAGTACTTC.

The chain joins TRBV19 to TRBJ2-1; the D is unclear. V gave up 11 bases and J gave up 1 base, with 15 bases separating them. Germline CDR1 LNHDA, CDR2 SQIVND (reference sequence). CDR3 length: 14 amino acids. CDR3 loop: CAVKVGQSYNEQFF. The CDR3 DNA sequence: TGTGCCGTAAAGGTAGGGCAGTCCTACAATGAGCAGTTCTTC.

The chain uses TRBV28 and TRBJ2-3; 12 bases are shared with TRBD1. CDR1 and CDR2 from the germline V gene are MDHEN and SYDVKM. After removal of 2 bases from V and 8 bases from J, the junction contained 20 bases not matched to a gene. This CDR3 is built from 20 residues. For the CDR3, the DNA is TGTGCCAGCAGTTTAGGCGGTACCGGGACAGGGGGCATTTTTTCCTCTACGCAGTATTTT. Translated, it gives CASSLGGTGTGGIFSSTQYF.

The genes are TRBV5-1 and TRBJ1-1; 8 bases agree with TRBD1. V was clipped by 4 bases and J by 0 bases; unmatched bases: 5. Per germline, CDR1 SGHRS and CDR2 YFSETQ. The CDR3 is made up of 15 amino acids. This CDR3 reads CASSPGTGMNTEAFF. The CDR3 DNA follows: TGCGCCAGCAGCCCGGGGACAGGAATGAACACTGAAGCTTTCTTT.

The V and J genes are TRBV25-1 and TRBJ1-2; the D gene is possibly TRBD1 (5 bases). Trimming took 2 bases from V and 3 from J, leaving 10 bases between them. CDR1 is MGHDK, CDR2 SYGVNS, per germline. The CDR3 has 14 residues. The CDR3 here is CASSEGTRDYGYTF. As DNA, the CDR3 is TGTGCCAGCAGTGAAGGGACGAGGGACTATGGCTACACCTTC.

This clonotype has just one count. The gene calls are TRBV9 and TRBJ2-1; a possible D gene is TRBD1 (5 bases). The CDR3 consists of 15 residues. Germline values: CDR1 SGDLS, CDR2 YYNGEE. Trimming removed 4 bases from V and 3 bases from J, with 14 bases in between. CDR3 residues: CASSPVGQVYNEQFF. Here the CDR3 DNA reads TGTGCCAGCAGCCCCGTCGGACAAGTCTACAATGAGCAGTTCTTC.

The chain joins TRBV27 to TRBJ1-6, with D perhaps TRBD1 (5 bases). Germline CDR1 reads MNHEY; CDR2 reads SMNVEV (reference sequence). There are 17 residues in the CDR3. V was cut by 3 bases and J by 0 bases, with 12 bases left in between. CDR3 loop: CASSLGPLSSYNSPLHF. In DNA form, the CDR3 reads TGTGCCAGCAGTTTGGGACCCTTGAGCTCCTATAATTCACCCCTCCACTTT.

The count of this clonotype is one. This chain uses TRBV25-1 with TRBJ2-7; unclear D gene. Germline values: CDR1 MGHDK, CDR2 SYGVNS. Deletions cut 4 bases from V and 1 base from J, with 11 bases between. The CDR3 covers 14 residues. DNA for the CDR3: TGTGCCAGCAGTGCTATCGGGCCTTCCTACGAGCAGTACTTC. This encodes CASSAIGPSYEQYF.

The chain employs TRBV28 and TRBJ2-7; D gene uncertain. Germline CDR1 is MDHEN and CDR2 is SYDVKM. The CDR3 spans 16 residues. Trimming took 8 bases from V and 1 from J, leaving 21 bases between them. The CDR3 reads CASAEPTDTISYEQYF. The CDR3 DNA sequence: TGTGCCAGCGCGGAGCCTACCGATACAATTTCCTACGAGCAGTACTTC.

CDR3 nucleotides: TGTGCCAGCAGCGCCACGACGCGGGAGGCGGGAAACACCATATATTTT. Protein: CASSATTREAGNTIYF. The chain employs TRBV9 and TRBJ1-3; D is ambiguous. The CDR3 extends over 16 amino acids. Trimming removed 3 bases from V and 4 bases from J, with 17 bases in between. From germline, CDR1 is SGDLS and CDR2 YYNGEE.

The J gene is TRBJ2-2, the V gene TRBV20-1, with 9 nucleotides matching TRBD1. The germline V gene has CDR1 DFQATT and CDR2 SNEGSKA (reference sequence). The CDR3 runs to 14 residues. The V gene end was trimmed by 4 bases and the J gene end by 1 base; junction bases not matched to a gene: 1. The CDR3 protein is CSATGQGNTGELFF. The CDR3 nucleotides read TGCAGTGCTACGGGACAGGGGAACACCGGGGAGCTGTTTTTT.

The gene calls are TRBV9 and TRBJ1-2; 8 bases are a match to TRBD1. Germline assignment: CDR1 SGDLS and CDR2 YYNGEE. V lost 3 bases and J lost 6; bases outside the gene matches: 1. CDR3 length equals 12 residues. This CDR3 reads CASSGTGNGYTF. Here the CDR3 DNA reads TGTGCCAGCAGCGGGACAGGGAATGGCTACACCTTC.

This clonotype was seen once. In nucleotides, the CDR3 is TGCAGCGTTGAAGATCCGGGACAGCAATACGAGCAGTACTTC. Amino acid sequence: CSVEDPGQQYEQYF. This chain joins TRBV29-1 and TRBJ2-7; the match to TRBD1 covers 7 bases. Germline trimming cut 0 bases from V and 4 bases from J; bases unmatched to any gene: 6. The CDR3 covers 14 residues. The germline V gene has CDR1 SQVTM and CDR2 ANQGSEA.